This TCR beta chain was sequenced in a study of cytomegalovirus exposure and HLA in healthy donors. As for the study in general: A later analysis reported the 120 validation repertoires used the same platform as the approximately 660 first-cohort repertoires.

Some clones are missing from TCRdb's copy, which holds only in-frame ones; the method was immunoSEQ multiplex PCR. This table has 200,000 to 250,000 clones, around 86% appearing once. The CDR3 consists of 18 residues. V trimming: 0 bases; J trimming: 12 bases; junction bases outside the gene matches: 20. Per the germline V gene, CDR1 is SGHRS and CDR2 is YFSETQ. Input material: PBMCs. This clonotype was sampled from a woman younger than 30 in good health and CMV-seropositive. The chain couples TRBV5-1 to TRBJ2-1; 8 nucleotides line up with TRBD1. DNA of the CDR3: TGCGCCAGCAGCTTGGCCCCGTTGACAGGGGCCCGCTCTAGGGGGCAGTTCTTC. As protein: CASSLAPLTGARSRGQFF.